The 32 T cell receptor beta chains below all came from one sample that was sequenced in a study of technical replicates of blood from four donors. Assay: immunoSEQ multiplex PCR; the TCRdb copy retains only in-frame clones and omits some. This sample yields tens of thousands of clones, of which 90% to 95% are seen a single time; 0.41% belongs to the top ten. What was sequenced was T cells isolated from PBMCs. These receptors all come from a human donor in good health.

This chain links TRBV6-6 with TRBJ2-7, with D possibly matching TRBD1 (6 bases). The germline V and J ends were trimmed by 0 bases and 1 base, with 7 bases remaining between them. The CDR3 contains 14 residues. Looked up from germline, CDR1 is MNHNY and CDR2 is SVGAGI (reference sequence). This chain's CDR3 is CASSYSDSSYEQYF. CDR3 coding DNA: TGTGCCAGCAGTTACTCGGACAGTTCCTACGAGCAGTACTTC.

The chain carries TRBV19 and TRBJ1-2; no clear D gene. Trimming removed 4 bases from V and 4 bases from J, with 7 bases in between. The CDR3 consists of 12 residues. Germline CDR1 reads LNHDA; CDR2 reads SQIVND (reference sequence). The CDR3, as DNA: TGTGCCAGTAGTAGCGGTTTCTATGGCTACACCTTC. Protein: CASSSGFYGYTF.

The chain joins TRBV10-1 to TRBJ2-3; D ambiguous. The CDR3 spans 13 residues. Germline CDR1 reads WNHNN; CDR2 reads SYGVQD (reference sequence). V gave up 3 bases and J gave up 2 bases, with 6 bases separating them. CDR3 bases: TGCGCCAGCAGTGATCCCAACACAGATACGCAGTATTTT. Protein sequence: CASSDPNTDTQYF.

The CDR3 region has the DNA TGTGCCAGCAGCTTAGGGGAGGTCGGGGAGCTGTTTTTT. It yields the protein CASSLGEVGELFF. The chain carries TRBV7-3 and TRBJ2-2; maybe TRBD2 (6 bases). Deletions cut 2 bases from V and 7 bases from J, with 8 bases between. CDR1 is SGHTA and CDR2 is FQGTGA in the germline V gene. The CDR3 contains 13 residues. Full variable domain (missing parts from reference TRBV7-3 and TRBJ2-2): GAGVSQTPSNKVTEKGKYVELRCDPISGHTALYWYRQSLGQGPEFLIYFQGTGAADDSGLPNDRFFAVRPEGSVSTLKIQRTERGDSAVYLCASSLGEVGELFFGEGSRLTVL.

The chain couples TRBV7-6 to TRBJ2-7, with D maybe TRBD1 (5 bases). V was cut by 2 bases and J by 0 bases, with 11 bases left in between. CDR1 and CDR2 from the germline V gene are SGHVS and FNYEAQ. CDR3 length: 15 amino acids. CDR3 protein: CASSLRGGSSYEQYF. CDR3 bases: TGTGCCAGCAGCTTAAGGGGCGGTAGCTCCTACGAGCAGTACTTC.

The J gene is TRBJ1-4, the V gene TRBV11-3, with 10 bases aligning to TRBD1. The junction had 5 bases not matched to a gene; V was cut back by 5 bases and J by 8 bases. CDR1 and CDR2 from the germline V gene are SGHNT and YENEEA. CDR3 length equals 14 residues. CDR3 in amino acids: CASSERTGGEKLFF. The DNA for the CDR3 is TGTGCCAGCAGCGAACGGACAGGGGGAGAAAAACTGTTTTTT.

V and J are TRBV28 and TRBJ1-2; D is possibly TRBD1 (6 bases). V was cut by 5 bases and J by 3 bases, with 10 bases left in between. This CDR3 contains 13 residues. Per the germline V gene, CDR1 is MDHEN and CDR2 is SYDVKM. The CDR3 spells CASSSTGHYGYTF. In DNA, the CDR3 is TGTGCCAGCAGTAGTACAGGGCACTATGGCTACACCTTC.

This clone is a singleton in its sample. V and J are TRBV19 and TRBJ1-3, with D unclear. Trimming shortened V by 1 base and J by 0 bases, and 7 bases separated the two germline ends. The germline CDR1 and CDR2 sequences are LNHDA and SQIVND (reference sequence). The CDR3 totals 15 residues. CDR3 loop: CASSIVALSGNTIYF. The CDR3 nucleotides are TGTGCCAGTAGTATAGTAGCTCTCTCTGGAAACACCATATATTTT.

V and J are TRBV6-5 and TRBJ2-7; D gene ambiguous. The V end lost 6 bases, the J end lost 2 bases, and 11 bases lay between the germline ends. Per germline, CDR1 MNHEY and CDR2 SVGAGI. This CDR3 has 13 residues. CDR3 loop: CASRLAETYEQYF. CDR3 coding DNA: TGTGCCAGCAGACTTGCGGAGACCTACGAGCAGTACTTC.

The genes are TRBV4-2 and TRBJ2-1; a weak D match, TRBD2 (6 bases). Germline V gives CDR1 LGHNA, CDR2 YNFKEQ. Trimming removed 4 bases from V and 6 bases from J, with 13 bases in between. The CDR3 has 14 amino acids. This chain's CDR3 is CASSLAEGSNEQFF. The CDR3 DNA follows: TGTGCCAGCAGCCTAGCGGAGGGGAGCAATGAGCAGTTCTTC.

This sequence joins TRBV7-3 and TRBJ2-4; 11 bases line up with TRBD1. This CDR3 spans 16 amino acids. The V segment lost 1 base and the J segment 7 bases; nucleotides outside the gene matches: 6. Germline V CDR1 and CDR2: SGHTA, FQGTGA. In DNA form, the CDR3 reads TGTGCCAGCAGCTTAAGCGGGACAGGGGGTGGGAACATTCAGTACTTC. Encoded protein: CASSLSGTGGGNIQYF.

The chain recombines TRBV6-5 with TRBJ1-2, with 9 bases that match TRBD1. CDR3 size: 15 residues. CDR1 and CDR2 from the germline V gene are MNHEY and SVGAGI. Losses at the gene ends were 4 bases for V and 5 bases for J; bases not matched to a gene: 8. CDR3 bases: TGTGCCAGCAGTTGGGGGGGACAGGGAAGGTATGGCTACACCTTC. Translating gives CASSWGGQGRYGYTF.

This chain connects TRBV5-4 to TRBJ1-1; 9 nucleotides agree with TRBD1. V was clipped by 4 bases and J by 3 bases; unmatched bases: 4. Germline lookup yields CDR1 SGHNT and CDR2 YYREEE (reference sequence). The CDR3 has 14 residues. DNA for the CDR3: TGTGCCAGCAGCACCGGACAGGGGTACACTGAAGCTTTCTTT. Its protein is CASSTGQGYTEAFF.

This sequence joins TRBV27 and TRBJ1-5; the D is unclear. Per germline, CDR1 MNHEY and CDR2 SMNVEV (reference sequence). V lost 8 bases, J lost 7 bases, and 12 bases lay in between. This CDR3 contains 12 residues. The CDR3, as DNA: TGTGCCAGCGCGTCGGGAAGGCAGCCCCAGCATTTT. Translation: CASASGRQPQHF.

The chain employs TRBV4-1 and TRBJ2-3; TRBD1 matches at 9 bases. This CDR3 has 17 amino acids. Germline CDR1 reads MGHRA; CDR2 reads YSYEKL. V lost 1 base, J lost 4 bases, and 9 bases stayed unmatched. The CDR3 loop is CASSQGWDRELADTQYF. The CDR3 region has the DNA TGCGCCAGCAGCCAAGGTTGGGACAGGGAGTTAGCAGATACGCAGTATTTT.

The chain recombines TRBV7-2 with TRBJ2-7; 10 bases are a match to TRBD2. The CDR3 is 16 residues long. Germline V gene data show CDR1 as SGHTA and CDR2 as FQGNSA. V was clipped by 4 bases and J by 4 bases; unmatched bases: 10. In DNA, the CDR3 is TGTGCCAGCAGCTCCGTTCTAGCGGGGGCCCCTTACGAGCAGTACTTC. The encoded protein is CASSSVLAGAPYEQYF. The variable domain in full, with the rest retrieved from reference TRBV7-2 and TRBJ2-7, is GAGVSQSPSNKVTEKGKDVELRCDPISGHTALYWYRQSLGQGLEFLIYFQGNSAPDKSGLPSDRFSAERTGGSVSTLTIQRTQQEDSAVYLCASSSVLAGAPYEQYFGPGTRLTVT.

The chain combines TRBV10-3 with TRBJ2-7, with a tentative D call TRBD1 (6 bases). Germline assignment: CDR1 ENHRY and CDR2 SYGVKD. This CDR3 has 13 amino acids. V lost 6 bases and J lost 4, with 13 bases in between. The CDR3 DNA sequence: TGTGCCATCAGCAGAGACAGGCTTTACGAGCAGTACTTC. The encoded protein is CAISRDRLYEQYF.

The CDR3 DNA reads TGTGCCAGCAGCGCCGGGACACTCTCCTACAATGAGCAGTTCTTC. Translating it yields CASSAGTLSYNEQFF. V usage is TRBV9 and J usage is TRBJ2-1; D possibly corresponds to TRBD1 (6 bases). This CDR3 has 15 residues. V was trimmed by 3 bases and J by 0 bases, leaving 10 bases between them. Germline V gene sequence: CDR1 SGDLS, CDR2 YYNGEE.

The V gene is TRBV19, the J gene TRBJ1-1, with 7 bases that match TRBD1. The CDR3 is 15 amino acids. Trimming removed 3 bases from V and 1 base from J; junction bases left unmatched: 5. Germline CDR1 reads LNHDA; CDR2 reads SQIVND (reference sequence). CDR3 coding DNA: TGTGCCAGTAGTATCAGGACAGGATGGAACACTGAAGCTTTCTTT. Translation gives CASSIRTGWNTEAFF.

V usage is TRBV5-1 and J usage is TRBJ2-2; 13 bases match TRBD2. V was clipped by 4 bases and J by 5 bases; unmatched bases: 5. CDR1 and CDR2 (germline): SGHRS, YFSETQ. CDR3 length: 16 residues. CDR3 sequence: CASSQPGLAGTGELFF. The DNA of the CDR3 is TGCGCCAGCAGCCAACCGGGACTAGCGGGAACCGGGGAGCTGTTTTTT.

The V and J genes are TRBV5-1 and TRBJ2-7, with D uncertain. This CDR3 is 13 amino acids long. Germline V gene data show CDR1 as SGHRS and CDR2 as YFSETQ. V lost 4 bases, J lost 5 bases, and 13 bases lay in between. CDR3 amino acids: CASSKFISDEQYF. The CDR3 DNA reads as TGCGCCAGCAGCAAGTTTATCAGCGACGAGCAGTACTTC.

J is TRBJ2-7 and V is TRBV11-3; 8 bases map to TRBD2. V trimming: 5 bases; J trimming: 2 bases; junction bases outside the gene matches: 8. Germline assignment: CDR1 SGHNT and CDR2 YENEEA. This CDR3 is 15 amino acids long. The CDR3 DNA reads TGTGCCAGCAGCGTCCGAGGAGCGGGAGCCTACGAGCAGTACTTC. Translating gives CASSVRGAGAYEQYF.

The chain has TRBV5-6 and TRBJ2-7; 8 bases fit TRBD1. The CDR3 is 15 amino acids. Unmatched junction bases numbered 8, after V lost 3 bases and J lost 3 bases. Per germline, CDR1 SGHDT and CDR2 YYEEEE. Here the CDR3 reads CASSSPDRGRYEQYF. The DNA for the CDR3 is TGTGCCAGCAGCTCTCCTGACAGGGGACGCTACGAGCAGTACTTC.

The sample holds one count of this clone. V is TRBV30 and J is TRBJ2-1; D remains ambiguous. Germline-derived CDR1 and CDR2 are GTSNPN and SVGIG (reference sequence). The CDR3 is 12 residues long. Trimming took off 2 bases at V and 6 bases at J, with 8 bases between the two ends. This CDR3 is CAWSNSLNEQFF. CDR3 bases: TGTGCCTGGAGTAATAGTCTCAATGAGCAGTTCTTC.

This chain joins TRBV4-1 and TRBJ2-1; a possible D gene is TRBD2 (7 bases). Germline V gene sequence: CDR1 MGHRA, CDR2 YSYEKL. V was cut by 1 base and J by 8 bases, with 12 bases left in between. The CDR3 sequence is 14 residues long. The DNA of the CDR3 is TGCGCCAGCAGCCAAGTTACGGGGGGCGATGAGCAGTTCTTC. This encodes CASSQVTGGDEQFF.

A single count supports this clone. The V and J genes are TRBV28 and TRBJ2-7; perhaps TRBD2 as D (6 bases). The CDR3 extends over 17 amino acids. Trimming stripped 4 bases from V and 3 bases from J, with 22 bases between. The V gene's germline CDR1 is MDHEN and CDR2 SYDVKM. The CDR3: CASSSGAGGTPIYEQYF. The CDR3, as DNA: TGTGCCAGCAGTTCTGGAGCTGGGGGGACTCCTATCTACGAGCAGTACTTC.

This clone appeared a single time. The chain employs TRBV7-3 and TRBJ2-7, with 10 bases matching TRBD1. The CDR3 is 14 residues long. V shed 4 bases, J shed 0 bases, and the junction held 0 bases outside the gene matches. Germline V gives CDR1 SGHTA, CDR2 FQGTGA. The CDR3: CASSWDRGSYEQYF. The CDR3 DNA follows: TGTGCCAGCAGCTGGGACAGGGGCTCCTACGAGCAGTACTTC.

This clone occurred once. The chain combines TRBV10-3 with TRBJ2-3, with 16 bases lining up with TRBD2. Trimming removed 5 bases from V and 6 bases from J; junction bases left unmatched: 11. This CDR3 contains 18 residues. CDR1 ENHRY and CDR2 SYGVKD come from the germline V gene. The CDR3 loop reads CAISSGTSGRASGDTQYF. In DNA form, the CDR3 reads TGTGCCATCAGTTCCGGGACTAGCGGGAGGGCCTCTGGTGATACGCAGTATTTT.

The V call is TRBV29-1, the J call TRBJ2-6; D gene unclear. Germline V CDR1 and CDR2: SQVTM, ANQGSEA. This CDR3 contains 15 residues. Trimming took off 0 bases at V and 0 bases at J, with 6 bases between the two ends. The CDR3 region is CSVEDGLSGANVLTF. The CDR3 nucleotides are TGCAGCGTTGAAGATGGCCTCTCTGGGGCCAACGTCCTGACTTTC.

V gene TRBV2 combines with J gene TRBJ2-3, with 11 nucleotides matching TRBD2. This CDR3 is 16 amino acids long. Germline assignment: CDR1 SNHLY and CDR2 FYNNEI. V dropped 9 bases and J dropped 2; count of bases not matched to a gene: 10. The CDR3 is CARKEASGRNTDTQYF. Written as DNA, the CDR3 is TGTGCCAGGAAAGAGGCTAGCGGGAGGAACACAGATACGCAGTATTTT.

This clone showed up just once. This sequence joins TRBV2 and TRBJ1-5; 8 positions agree with TRBD1. This CDR3 is 14 amino acids long. After removal of 6 bases from V and 3 bases from J, the junction contained 4 bases not matched to a gene. CDR1 is SNHLY, CDR2 FYNNEI, per germline. The CDR3 spells CASRRQGNNQPQHF. The DNA for the CDR3 is TGTGCCAGCAGGAGACAGGGGAACAATCAGCCCCAGCATTTT.

V gene TRBV2 combines with J gene TRBJ1-5; 7 positions match TRBD1. V was clipped by 6 bases and J by 7 bases; unmatched bases: 18. CDR1 is SNHLY and CDR2 is FYNNEI in the germline V gene. There are 17 residues in the CDR3. The chain's CDR3 is CASRNYKTDRVWQPQHF. The CDR3 DNA reads as TGTGCCAGCAGGAACTACAAGACTGACAGGGTTTGGCAGCCCCAGCATTTT.